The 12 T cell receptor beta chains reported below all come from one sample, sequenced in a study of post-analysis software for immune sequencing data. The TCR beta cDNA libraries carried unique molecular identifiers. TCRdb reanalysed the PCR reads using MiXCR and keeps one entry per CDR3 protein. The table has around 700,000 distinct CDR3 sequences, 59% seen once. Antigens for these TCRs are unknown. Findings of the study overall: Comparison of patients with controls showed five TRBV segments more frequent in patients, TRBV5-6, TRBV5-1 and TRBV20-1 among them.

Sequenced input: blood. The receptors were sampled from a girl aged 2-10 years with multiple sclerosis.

CDR3 loop: CSANRDGSQETQYF. CDR3 coding DNA: TGCAGTGCAAACCGGGACGGCAGCCAAGAGACCCAGTACTTC. V is TRBV20-1 and J is TRBJ2-4; D is tentatively TRBD1 or TRBD2 (5 bases each). The J call is uncertain, as TRBJ2-5 better fits the DNA end. Germline-derived CDR1 and CDR2 are DFQATT and SNEGSKA (reference sequence). This CDR3 comprises 14 residues.

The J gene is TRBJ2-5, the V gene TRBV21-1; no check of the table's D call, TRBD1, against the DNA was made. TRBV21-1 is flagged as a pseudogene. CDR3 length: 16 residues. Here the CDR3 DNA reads TGTGCCAGCAGCACAACCGGGACAGGGTACCAAGAGACCCAGTACTTC. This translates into CASSTTGTGYQETQYF.

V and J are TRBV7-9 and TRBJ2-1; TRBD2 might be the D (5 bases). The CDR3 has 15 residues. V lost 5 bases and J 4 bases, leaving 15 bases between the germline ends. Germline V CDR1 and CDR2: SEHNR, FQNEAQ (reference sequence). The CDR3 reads CASSPLRDTYNEQFF. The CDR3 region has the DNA TGTGCCAGCAGCCCACTTCGGGATACTTACAATGAGCAGTTCTTC.

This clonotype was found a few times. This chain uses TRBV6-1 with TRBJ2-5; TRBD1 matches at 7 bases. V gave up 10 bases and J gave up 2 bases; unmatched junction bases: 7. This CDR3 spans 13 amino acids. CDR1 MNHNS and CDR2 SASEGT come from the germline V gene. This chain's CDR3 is CATDRAGQETQYF. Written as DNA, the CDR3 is TGTGCCACAGACAGGGCTGGGCAAGAGACCCAGTACTTC.

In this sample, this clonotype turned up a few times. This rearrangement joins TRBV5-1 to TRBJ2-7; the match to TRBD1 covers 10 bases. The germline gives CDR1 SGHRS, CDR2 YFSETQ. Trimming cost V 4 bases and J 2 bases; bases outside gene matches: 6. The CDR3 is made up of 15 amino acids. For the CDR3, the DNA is TGCGCCAGCAGCCGGGGACAGGGGTCTACCTACGAGCAGTACTTC. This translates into CASSRGQGSTYEQYF.

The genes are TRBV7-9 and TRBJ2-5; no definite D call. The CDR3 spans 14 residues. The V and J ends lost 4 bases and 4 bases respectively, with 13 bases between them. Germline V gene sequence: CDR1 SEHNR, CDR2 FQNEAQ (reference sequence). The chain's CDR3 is CASSSPGSPETQYF. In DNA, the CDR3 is TGTGCCAGCAGCTCCCCCGGATCCCCAGAGACCCAGTACTTC.

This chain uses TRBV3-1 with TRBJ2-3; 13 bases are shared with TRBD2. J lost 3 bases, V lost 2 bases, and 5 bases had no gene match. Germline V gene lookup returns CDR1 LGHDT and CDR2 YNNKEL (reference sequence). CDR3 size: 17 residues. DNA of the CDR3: TGTGCCAGCAGCCAACCCAGGGGACTAGCGGGGACAGATACGCAGTATTTT. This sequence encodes CASSQPRGLAGTDTQYF.

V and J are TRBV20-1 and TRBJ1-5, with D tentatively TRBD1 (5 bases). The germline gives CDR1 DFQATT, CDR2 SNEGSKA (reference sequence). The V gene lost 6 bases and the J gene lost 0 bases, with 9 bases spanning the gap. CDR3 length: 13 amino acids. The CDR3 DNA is TGCAGTGCAGCAGGACATAGCAATCAGCCCCAGCATTTT. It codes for CSAAGHSNQPQHF.

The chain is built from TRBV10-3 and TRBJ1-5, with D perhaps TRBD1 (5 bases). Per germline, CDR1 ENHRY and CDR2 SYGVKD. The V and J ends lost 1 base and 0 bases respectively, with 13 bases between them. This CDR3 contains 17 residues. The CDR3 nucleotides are TGTGCCATCAGTGAGTTTTGGACAACACATAGCAATCAGCCCCAGCATTTT. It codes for CAISEFWTTHSNQPQHF.

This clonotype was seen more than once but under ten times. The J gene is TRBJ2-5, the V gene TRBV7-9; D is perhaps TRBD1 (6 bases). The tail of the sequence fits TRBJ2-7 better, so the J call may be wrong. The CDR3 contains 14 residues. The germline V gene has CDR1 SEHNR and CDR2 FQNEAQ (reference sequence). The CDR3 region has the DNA TGTGCCAGCAGCTTAGCGGGGACATCGGTCGAGCAGTACTTC. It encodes CASSLAGTSVEQYF.

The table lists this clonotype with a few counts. CDR3 amino acids: CASSYAGQGLQETQYF. Here the CDR3 DNA reads TGTGCCAGCAGTTACGCCGGACAAGGCCTCCAAGAGACCCAGTACTTC. The rearrangement uses TRBV6-2 or TRBV6-3 and TRBJ2-5; D perhaps matches TRBD1 (5 bases). CDR3 size: 16 residues. Germline values: CDR1 MNHEY, CDR2 SVGEGT. V lost 2 bases, J lost 1 base, and 14 bases lay in between.

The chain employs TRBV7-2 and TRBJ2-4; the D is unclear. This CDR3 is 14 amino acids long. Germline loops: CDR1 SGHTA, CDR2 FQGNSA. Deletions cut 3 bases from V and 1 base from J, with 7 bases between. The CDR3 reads CASSLGGAKNIQYF. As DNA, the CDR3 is TGTGCCAGCAGCTTGGGTGGGGCCAAAAACATTCAGTACTTC.